Listed below are T cell receptor beta chains from one sample, sequenced in a study of control samples from healthy donors and cancer patients. Using immunoSEQ multiplex PCR, the repertoire was profiled, and TCRdb retains in-frame clones only, with some absent. The sample has roughly 92,000 clones, roughly 86% seen once; the top ten hold around 1.3%. Input material: blood. These receptors were obtained from a woman aged 50 to 60 in good health. Each CDR3 is given with its conserved first and last residue. Fields, in order: V gene, J gene, clone size, CDR3 protein. Part of the rows lack a size; the others show once, few, many or a class for expanded clones.

V: TRBV5-1; J: TRBJ2-1; size: .; CDR3: CASSLASGRALYEQFF
V: TRBV2; J: TRBJ1-6; size: .; CDR3: CASSEAGVSNSPLHF
V: TRBV6-6; J: TRBJ2-6; size: once; CDR3: CASSSLNVLTF
V: TRBV12-3/TRBV12-4; J: TRBJ1-6; size: .; CDR3: CASSPGGNSPLHF
V: TRBV6-5; J: TRBJ1-1; size: .; CDR3: CASRRTAGNTEAFF
V: TRBV6-2/TRBV6-3; J: TRBJ2-7; size: .; CDR3: CASSYSTAGQQYF
V: TRBV28; J: TRBJ2-7; size: once; CDR3: CASSLRGALYEQYF
V: TRBV12-3/TRBV12-4; J: TRBJ1-5; size: .; CDR3: CASSSSGDQPQHF
V: TRBV3-1/TRBV3-2; J: TRBJ1-1; size: .; CDR3: CASSQDDPPNTEAFF
V: TRBV10-3; J: TRBJ2-1; size: .; CDR3: CAISEFGTSGGYNEQFF
V: TRBV7-9; J: TRBJ2-1; size: .; CDR3: CASSLFRGGNNEQFF
V: TRBV11-2; J: TRBJ2-1; size: .; CDR3: CASSETGSSYNEQFF
V: TRBV5-6; J: TRBJ2-2; size: .; CDR3: CASSASGTSGELFF
V: TRBV19; J: TRBJ1-5; size: .; CDR3: CASSWLWGNQPQHF
V: TRBV29-1; J: TRBJ2-1; size: .; CDR3: CSVAGHPSSYNEQFF
V: TRBV7-2; J: TRBJ2-5; size: .; CDR3: CASSLGSRETQYF
V: TRBV19; J: TRBJ1-4; size: .; CDR3: CASSMATSQGRMKF
V: TRBV15; J: TRBJ2-7; size: few; CDR3: CATSRDYGGGGYEQYF
V: TRBV2; J: TRBJ1-6; size: few; CDR3: CASSELYVGNNSPLHF
V: TRBV7-9; J: TRBJ1-4; size: .; CDR3: CASSPPQAINEKLFF
V: TRBV28; J: TRBJ1-3; size: .; CDR3: CASSWGGYSGNTIYF
V: TRBV7-2; J: TRBJ2-2; size: .; CDR3: CASSLAIPGLAGPNTGELFF
V: TRBV5-4; J: TRBJ2-1; size: .; CDR3: CASRSGTSGRGDEQFF
V: TRBV23-1; J: TRBJ1-3; size: .; CDR3: CASSQASSTGTNSGNTIYF
V: TRBV5-6; J: TRBJ2-1; size: few; CDR3: CASSLFSPGGHEQFF
V: TRBV28; J: TRBJ1-1; size: .; CDR3: CASRTGVNTEAFF
V: TRBV5-6; J: TRBJ1-2; size: .; CDR3: CASSTDRSGYTF
V: TRBV11-2; J: TRBJ1-1; size: once; CDR3: CASNLGPNTEAFF
V: TRBV10-1; J: TRBJ2-5; size: .; CDR3: CASSVEGTETQYF
V: TRBV3-1/TRBV3-2; J: TRBJ1-3; size: .; CDR3: CASSQGWRARGNTIYF
V: TRBV11-2; J: TRBJ2-3; size: .; CDR3: CASSSRKATRPDTQYF
V: TRBV5-1; J: TRBJ2-3; size: .; CDR3: CASSLGLAVSTDTQYF
V: TRBV5-4; J: TRBJ2-5; size: .; CDR3: CASSSGTRETQYF
V: TRBV28; J: TRBJ1-5; size: .; CDR3: CASSFPYSNQPQHF
V: TRBV18; J: TRBJ1-5; size: .; CDR3: CASSPPGGQPQHF
V: TRBV28; J: TRBJ2-7; size: .; CDR3: CASTPSQGGMWQYF
V: TRBV28; J: TRBJ2-7; size: once; CDR3: CASSLPPGQESGEQYF
V: TRBV7-8; J: TRBJ1-5; size: once; CDR3: CASSLRGGTGNQPQHF
V: TRBV7-6; J: TRBJ2-2; size: .; CDR3: CASSYGLVSGTGELFF
V: TRBV7-2; J: TRBJ1-3; size: .; CDR3: CASSPGNPGNTIYF
V: TRBV21-1; J: TRBJ2-5; size: .; CDR3: CASSKPFTQGPIPETQYF
V: TRBV6-5; J: TRBJ1-2; size: .; CDR3: CASSYISDSNYGYTF
V: TRBV7-9; J: TRBJ2-7; size: few; CDR3: CASSLDRQGISYEQYF
V: TRBV12-5; J: TRBJ1-1; size: once; CDR3: CASGLGYTEAFF
V: TRBV6-5; J: TRBJ1-1; size: .; CDR3: CASSYWGEGNTEAFF